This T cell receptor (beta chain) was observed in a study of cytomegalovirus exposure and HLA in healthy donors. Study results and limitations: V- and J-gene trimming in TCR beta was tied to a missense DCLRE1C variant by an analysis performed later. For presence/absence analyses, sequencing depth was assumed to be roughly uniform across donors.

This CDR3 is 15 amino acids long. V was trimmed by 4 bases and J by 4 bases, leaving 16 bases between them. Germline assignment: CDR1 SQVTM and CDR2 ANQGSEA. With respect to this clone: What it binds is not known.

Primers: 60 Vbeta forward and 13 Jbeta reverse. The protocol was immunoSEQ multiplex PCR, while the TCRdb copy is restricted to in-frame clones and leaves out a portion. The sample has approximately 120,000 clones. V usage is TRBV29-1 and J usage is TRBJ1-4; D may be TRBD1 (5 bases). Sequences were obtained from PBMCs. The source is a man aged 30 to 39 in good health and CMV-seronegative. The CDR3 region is CSVVASGLNNEKLFF. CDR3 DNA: TGCAGCGTTGTTGCGTCGGGACTAAATAATGAAAAACTGTTTTTT.